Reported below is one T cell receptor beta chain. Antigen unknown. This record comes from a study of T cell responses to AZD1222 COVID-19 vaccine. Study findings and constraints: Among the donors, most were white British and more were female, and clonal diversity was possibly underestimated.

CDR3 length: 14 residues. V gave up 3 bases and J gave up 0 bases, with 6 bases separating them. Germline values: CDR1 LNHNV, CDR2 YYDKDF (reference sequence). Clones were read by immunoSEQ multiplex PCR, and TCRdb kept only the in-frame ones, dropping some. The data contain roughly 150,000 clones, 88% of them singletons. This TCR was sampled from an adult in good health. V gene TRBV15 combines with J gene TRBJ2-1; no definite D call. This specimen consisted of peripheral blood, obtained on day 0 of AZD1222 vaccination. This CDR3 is CATSRENSYNEQFF. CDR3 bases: TGTGCCACCAGCAGGGAGAACTCCTACAATGAGCAGTTCTTC.